This T cell receptor beta chain was recovered during a study of T cell responses to AZD1222 COVID-19 vaccine. V was clipped by 11 bases and J by 0 bases, with 11 bases between them. Germline CDR1 and CDR2: SNHLY and FYNNEI. The CDR3 has 13 residues. Notes on the study in general: Two doses of AZD1222 preceded a rise in Spike-specific TCR breadth and depth. No day 14 peak samples; only post-peak repertoires were characterized. Clonal diversity was possibly underestimated, and the donors were mostly white British, with more females. At study baseline, merely several AZD1222 recipients were seropositive.

In regard to this clone: Its antigen is unidentified.

Some clones are missing from TCRdb's copy, which holds only in-frame ones; the method was immunoSEQ multiplex PCR. The profile covers over 200,000 clones, with approximately 94% appearing a single time and about 1.5% taken by the ten largest. The clonotype comes from an adult who received the MenACWY meningococcal vaccine as a control. V gene TRBV2 combines with J gene TRBJ2-1, with a tentative D call TRBD1 (5 bases). Here the sequenced sample was peripheral blood, taken 28 days after the second dose of the MenACWY control vaccine. CDR3 DNA: TGTGCCGGTAGGGGTAGCTCCTACAATGAGCAGTTCTTC. Protein: CAGRGSSYNEQFF.